The 7 T cell receptor beta chains in this list originate from one sample, sequenced in a study of cytomegalovirus exposure and HLA in healthy donors. Researchers ran the PCR with 60 Vbeta and 13 Jbeta primers. Only in-frame clones appear in the TCRdb table, and some are missing; sequencing was by immunoSEQ multiplex PCR. This sample has around 210,000 clones, with approximately 85% found just once. The specimen was PBMCs. All receptors come from a girl aged 2 to 10 in good health and CMV-seronegative.

CDR3 nucleotide sequence: TGCGCCAGCAGCTTGGAGGGCGCCGGACATTGGAATTCACCCCTCCACTTT. Amino acid sequence: CASSLEGAGHWNSPLHF. The chain has TRBV5-1 and TRBJ1-6, with a weak D call TRBD1 (5 bases). Between the trimmed V and J ends, which lost 0 bases and 7 bases, there was a span of 17 bases. This CDR3 spans 17 amino acids. CDR1 and CDR2 from the germline V gene are SGHRS and YFSETQ.

This sequence joins TRBV12-5 and TRBJ2-7, with D tentatively TRBD1 (5 bases). The CDR3 loop spans 12 amino acids. V was trimmed by 7 bases and J by 6 bases, leaving 13 bases between them. Germline lookup yields CDR1 LGHNT and CDR2 FRNRAP. In DNA, the CDR3 is TGTGCTAGTGCCCTGGGTAGGGGCGAGCAGTACTTC. Protein sequence: CASALGRGEQYF.

Only a few counts were recorded for this clone. J is TRBJ2-7 and V is TRBV6-1; 8 bases map to TRBD2. The CDR3 extends over 15 amino acids. The V gene end was trimmed by 4 bases and the J gene end by 2 bases; junction bases not matched to a gene: 7. CDR1 and CDR2 from the germline V gene are MNHNS and SASEGT. DNA for the CDR3: TGTGCCAGCAGTGCATCTAAGGGACTAGCCTACGAGCAGTACTTC. Protein: CASSASKGLAYEQYF.

The gene calls are TRBV2 and TRBJ2-5; D is perhaps TRBD2 (5 bases). Germline lookup yields CDR1 SNHLY and CDR2 FYNNEI. This CDR3 has 14 amino acids. V lost 6 bases, J lost 2 bases, and 13 bases lay in between. As DNA, the CDR3 is TGTGCCAGCAGGACGGGGATTCCACAAGAGACCCAGTACTTC. This gives the protein CASRTGIPQETQYF.

The chain links TRBV7-9 to TRBJ2-1; TRBD2 aligns across 10 bases. V dropped 7 bases and J dropped 2; count of bases not matched to a gene: 8. This CDR3 has 16 amino acids. Germline V gene data show CDR1 as SEHNR and CDR2 as FQNEAQ (reference sequence). CDR3 sequence: CASIQAGGTTYNEQFF. In DNA, the CDR3 is TGTGCCAGCATTCAAGCGGGAGGGACAACCTACAATGAGCAGTTCTTC.

The chain couples TRBV11-2 to TRBJ2-5; D might be TRBD1 (5 bases). Trimming pared 3 bases from V and 3 bases from J, leaving 11 bases between. Germline CDR1 reads SGHAT; CDR2 reads FQNNGV. This CDR3 contains 14 residues. The CDR3 is CASSLSLTEETQYF. The DNA of the CDR3 is TGTGCCAGCAGCTTGAGCCTGACAGAAGAGACCCAGTACTTC.

The chain carries TRBV19 and TRBJ1-1; 8 nucleotides agree with TRBD1. The CDR3 loop spans 15 amino acids. Losses at the gene ends were 5 bases for V and 4 bases for J; bases not matched to a gene: 9. CDR1 is LNHDA and CDR2 is SQIVND in the germline V gene (reference sequence). The CDR3 reads CASSPLDREGTEAFF. CDR3 DNA sequence: TGTGCCAGTAGTCCCCTGGACAGGGAAGGCACTGAAGCTTTCTTT.